This paragraph covers one T cell receptor beta chain sequence. No cognate antigen has been identified for it. Base-call qualities are not available, and no considerably larger clone is one nucleotide away. The sample originates from a study of blood T cell repertoires in COVID-19 (dated by TCRdb to the early 2020s). Study-wide context: Samples from collaborators originated in the United States, Italy and Spain and spanned both the acute and convalescent phases of COVID-19. The material from the prospective study consisted of cDNA or gDNA derived from T cells, B-cell-depleted T cells, or PBMCs. The samples were drawn from the first 160 participants of the ongoing ImmuneRACE study and from over 950 subjects provided by 6 global collaborators. Subjects who had been exposed to COVID-19, were actively infected with it, or had recovered from it provided the deeply sampled blood TCRbeta repertoires that made up the dataset. The repertoires were released in a freely available public database intended as a resource for research on the immune response to SARS-CoV-2. The sample metadata nearly always contained a de-identified subject ID, COVID-19 status, age in years and sex. Where HLA class I and class II types were available, the types were taken from metadata supplied by the sample provider, not from assay-based typing. The paper as a whole reports these results and caveats: Clinical and demographic metadata were provided uncurated, with the amount varying by source and participant.

The immunoSEQ Assay, a bias-controlled multiplex PCR, was used to amplify TCRbeta CDR3 regions from genomic DNA. Under the source paper's analysis protocol: The number of nucleated cells in each sample was estimated by amplification of reference gene primers within the assay. To quantify the absolute abundance of each unique TCRbeta CDR3 rearrangement, sequence reads were collapsed and filtered. Productive Simpson clonality was computed per sample as the square root of Simpson's diversity index over productive rearrangements. The table comes from immuneACCESS by way of TCRdb, which keeps in-frame sequences with V and J called. Part of the clones is missing from these tables; in studies checked, under half for an unresolved V gene and the rest for unknown reasons. That table furnishes V, J and clone size, whereas the DNA furnished D and trimming. This sample has under 140,000 clones in its table, and 60% to 80% of those were observed once. Of the sample, approximately 16% is held by the ten largest clones.

Each collaborating institution followed its own protocols to collect whole blood in K2EDTA tubes. For TCRbeta analysis, collaborators shipped samples in one of three forms: frozen whole blood, isolated PBMCs, or DNA extracted from either of those sample types. Material: peripheral blood. The receptor was derived from a woman aged 80 or over with active or convalescent COVID-19.

The DNA sequence follows: TGTGCCAGCAGCGGCTGGTTAAGGACAGGGGCTAAGACAGAGACCCAGTACTTC. Translated, it gives CASSGWLRTGAKTETQYF. The V and J genes are TRBV6-2 or TRBV6-3 and TRBJ2-5; TRBD1 aligns with 9 central bases. Trimming takes 6 bases off V and 4 bases off J; junction bases not matched to a gene: 18. The germline V gene supplies CDR1 MNHEY and CDR2 SVGEGT. The CDR3 starts with the cysteine, ends with the phenylalanine, and has 18 residues. Kept here is only the CDR3 DNA, which spans 54 bases and is read in frame from base 1.